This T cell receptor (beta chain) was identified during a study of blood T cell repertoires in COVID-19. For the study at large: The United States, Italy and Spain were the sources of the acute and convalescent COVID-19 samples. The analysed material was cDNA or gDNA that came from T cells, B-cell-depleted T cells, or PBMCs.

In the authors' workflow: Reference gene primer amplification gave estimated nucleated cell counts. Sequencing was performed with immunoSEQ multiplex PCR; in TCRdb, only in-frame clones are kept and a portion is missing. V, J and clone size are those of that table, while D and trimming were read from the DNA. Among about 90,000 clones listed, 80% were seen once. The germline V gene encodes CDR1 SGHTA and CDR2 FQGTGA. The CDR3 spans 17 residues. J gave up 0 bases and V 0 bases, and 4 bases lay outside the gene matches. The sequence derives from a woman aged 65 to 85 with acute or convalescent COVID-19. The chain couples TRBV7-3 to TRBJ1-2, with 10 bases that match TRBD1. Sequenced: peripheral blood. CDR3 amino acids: CASSLTADRGPNYGYTF. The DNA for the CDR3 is TGTGCCAGCAGCTTAACAGCCGACAGGGGGCCTAACTATGGCTACACCTTC.